A selection of T cell receptor beta chains follows, all from one sample in a study of response to subunit inactivated influenza vaccine. TCRdb fed the RT-PCR reads into MiXCR, producing one record per CDR3 protein. The sample records roughly 790,000 distinct CDR3 sequences, around 21% being singletons. The sample here was PBMCs from blood, taken roughly 5 days after vaccination. The receptors originated from a man aged 50 to 59 who received an inactivated influenza vaccine. Each CDR3 is given with its conserved first and last residue. D genes are given only for firm matches. Size tells how often a clone was seen (once, few, many) or the class of an expanded clone, and some rows leave it out.

j_call clone_size v_call d_call cdr3_aa cdr3_nt
TRBJ2-6 few TRBV2 - CASSEWGAGANVLTF TGTGCCAGCAGTGAATGGGGGGCTGGGGCCAACGTCCTGACTTTC
TRBJ2-5 - TRBV7-6 - CASSLPGPRETQYF TGTGCCAGCAGCTTGCCCGGGCCCAGGGAGACCCAGTACTTC
TRBJ2-7 - TRBV4-3 TRBD1 CASSQLYRGPSYEQYF TGCGCCAGCAGCCAACTCTACAGGGGGCCATCCTACGAGCAGTACTTC
TRBJ1-2 many TRBV7-2 - CASSRDNYGYTF TGTGCCAGCAGCCGGGACAACTATGGCTACACCTTC
TRBJ2-3 many TRBV20-1 - CSARAGSRTDTQYF TGCAGTGCTAGAGCCGGGAGCCGCACAGATACGCAGTATTTT
TRBJ2-7 few TRBV27 TRBD1 CASSPADREPEQYF TGTGCCAGCAGTCCGGCGGACAGGGAACCCGAGCAGTACTTC
TRBJ1-5 few TRBV6-1 TRBD1 CATSTGDQPQHF TGTGCCACCTCGACAGGGGATCAGCCCCAGCATTTT
TRBJ2-7 - TRBV6-5 TRBD2 CASSYERGRDEQYF TGTGCCAGCAGTTACGAGCGGGGGCGCGACGAGCAGTACTTC
TRBJ2-5 - TRBV29-1 - CSVEAGVRETQYF TGCAGCGTTGAGGCTGGGGTCCGTGAGACCCAGTACTTC
TRBJ1-5 - TRBV20-1 - CSARISGRQPQHF TGCAGTGCTAGGATCTCAGGCCGGCAGCCCCAGCATTTT
TRBJ2-7 - TRBV29-1 TRBD1 CSGQGETYEQYF TGCAGCGGACAGGGGGAAACCTACGAGCAGTACTTC
TRBJ2-1 few TRBV12-3/TRBV12-4 TRBD2 CASSPGRDGRTGEQFF TGTGCCAGCAGCCCAGGGAGGGACGGGCGCACCGGCGAGCAGTTCTTC
TRBJ2-1 once TRBV7-6 TRBD2 CASSWAETSGQDNEQFF TGTGCCAGCAGTTGGGCAGAAACTAGCGGGCAAGACAATGAGCAGTTCTTC
TRBJ1-2 - TRBV5-1 - CATSPWGDQNYGYTF TGCGCCACATCCCCGTGGGGAGATCAAAACTATGGCTACACCTTC
TRBJ1-1 few TRBV7-6 - CASSRTVPSNTEAFF TGTGCCAGCAGCCGGACAGTACCCTCGAACACTGAAGCTTTCTTT
TRBJ1-1 - TRBV7-2 - CASSTVGTTEAFF TGTGCCAGCAGTACTGTGGGGACCACTGAAGCTTTCTTT
TRBJ2-1 few TRBV18 - CASSPPNARSSYNEQFF TGTGCCAGCTCACCACCGAATGCCCGAAGCTCCTACAATGAGCAGTTCTTC